This T cell receptor beta chain is from a study of human T cells and chemical hapten exposure. Study results and limitations: Counts of TCRs above 1 in 1000 frequency stayed unchanged with DPC sensitization.

Via MiXCR, TCRdb re-called the RACE reads, giving one row per CDR3 protein. The sample carries 350,000 to 400,000 distinct CDR3 sequences, roughly 5.3% recorded once. This clonotype was seen repeatedly, ten times or more. Antigen unknown. Documented time point: pre-sensitization, week 0. As to treatment: therapeutic diphenylcyclopropenone sensitization with weekly scalp DPC. Trimming stripped 4 bases from V and 5 bases from J, with 11 bases between. The CDR3 extends over 13 amino acids. In germline, CDR1 is MDHEN, CDR2 SYDVKM. The TCR was taken from a woman in her forties or fifties with alopecia areata. Some clones in this sample may be carry-over from other donors' samples. This specimen consisted of whole blood, obtained in connection with sensitization to the hapten diphenylcyclopropenone (DPC). The chain uses TRBV28 and TRBJ2-5; no definite D call. The CDR3 loop is CASSSPETETQYF. CDR3 sequence (DNA): TGTGCCAGCAGTTCTCCGGAGACGGAGACCCAGTACTTC.